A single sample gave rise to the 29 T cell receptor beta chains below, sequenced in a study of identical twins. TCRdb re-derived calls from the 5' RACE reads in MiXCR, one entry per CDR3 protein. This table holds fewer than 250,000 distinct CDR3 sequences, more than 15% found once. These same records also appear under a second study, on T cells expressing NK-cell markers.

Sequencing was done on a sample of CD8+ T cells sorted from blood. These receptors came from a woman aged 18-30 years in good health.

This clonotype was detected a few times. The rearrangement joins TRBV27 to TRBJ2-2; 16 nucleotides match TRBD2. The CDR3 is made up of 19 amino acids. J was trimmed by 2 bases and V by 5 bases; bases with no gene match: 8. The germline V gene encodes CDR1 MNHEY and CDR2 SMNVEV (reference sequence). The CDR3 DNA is TGTGCCAGCAGTACCCACGGGACTAGCGGGAGGGCCAACACCGGGGAGCTGTTTTTT. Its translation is CASSTHGTSGRANTGELFF.

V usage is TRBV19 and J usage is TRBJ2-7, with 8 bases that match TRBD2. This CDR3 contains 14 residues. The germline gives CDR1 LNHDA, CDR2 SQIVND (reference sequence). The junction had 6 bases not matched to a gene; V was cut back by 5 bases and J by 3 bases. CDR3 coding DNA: TGTGCCAGTAGTCCAAGCGGGAGACACTACGAGCAGTACTTC. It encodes CASSPSGRHYEQYF.

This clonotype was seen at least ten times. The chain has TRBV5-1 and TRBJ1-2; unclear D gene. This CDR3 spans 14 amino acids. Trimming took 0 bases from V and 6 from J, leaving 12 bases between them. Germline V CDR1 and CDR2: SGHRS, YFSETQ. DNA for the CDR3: TGCGCCAGCAGCTTGGATCTGGGGAGCAATGGCTACACCTTC. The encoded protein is CASSLDLGSNGYTF.

The CDR3 protein is CASSQDGRGRNTGELFF. The CDR3 nucleotides read TGCGCCAGCAGCCAAGACGGACGCGGGAGGAACACCGGGGAGCTGTTTTTT. V gene TRBV4-1 combines with J gene TRBJ2-2, with 7 bases identical to TRBD2. Trimming took 0 bases from V and 1 from J; bases not matched to a gene: 5. Looked up from germline, CDR1 is MGHRA and CDR2 is YSYEKL. The CDR3 covers 17 residues.

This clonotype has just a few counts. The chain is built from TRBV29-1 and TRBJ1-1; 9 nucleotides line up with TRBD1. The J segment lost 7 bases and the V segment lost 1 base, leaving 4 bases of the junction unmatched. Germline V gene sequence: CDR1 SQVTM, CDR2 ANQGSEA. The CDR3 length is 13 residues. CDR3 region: CSVEGGQGNEAFF. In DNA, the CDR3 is TGCAGCGTTGAAGGTGGACAGGGGAATGAAGCTTTCTTT.

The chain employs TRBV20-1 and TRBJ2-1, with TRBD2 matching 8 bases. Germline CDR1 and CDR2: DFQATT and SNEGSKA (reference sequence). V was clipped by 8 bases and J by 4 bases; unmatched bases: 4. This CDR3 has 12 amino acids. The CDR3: CSRLAGYNEQFF. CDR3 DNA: TGCAGTCGGCTAGCGGGTTACAATGAGCAGTTCTTC.

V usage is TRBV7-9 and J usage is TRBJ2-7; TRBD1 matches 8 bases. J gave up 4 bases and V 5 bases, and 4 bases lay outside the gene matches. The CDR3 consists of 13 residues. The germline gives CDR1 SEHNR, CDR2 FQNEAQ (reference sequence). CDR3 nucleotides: TGTGCCAGCAGCCGAAGACAGGGGTACGAGCAGTACTTC. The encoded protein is CASSRRQGYEQYF.

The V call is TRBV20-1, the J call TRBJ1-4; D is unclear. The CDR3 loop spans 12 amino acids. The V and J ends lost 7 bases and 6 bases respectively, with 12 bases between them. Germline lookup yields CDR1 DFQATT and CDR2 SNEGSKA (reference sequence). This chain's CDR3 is CSVWENYEKLFF. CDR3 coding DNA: TGCAGTGTCTGGGAGAACTATGAAAAACTGTTTTTT.

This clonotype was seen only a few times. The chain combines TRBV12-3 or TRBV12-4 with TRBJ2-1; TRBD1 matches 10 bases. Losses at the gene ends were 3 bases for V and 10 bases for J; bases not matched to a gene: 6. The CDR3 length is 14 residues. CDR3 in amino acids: CASSLVDRGGEQFF. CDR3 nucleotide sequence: TGTGCCAGCAGTTTGGTGGACAGGGGGGGGGAGCAGTTCTTC.

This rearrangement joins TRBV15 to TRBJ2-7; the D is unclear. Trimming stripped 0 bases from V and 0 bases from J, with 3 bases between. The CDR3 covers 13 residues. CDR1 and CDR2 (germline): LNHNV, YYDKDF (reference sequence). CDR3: CATSRDNSYEQYF. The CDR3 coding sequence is TGTGCCACCAGCAGAGACAACTCCTACGAGCAGTACTTC.

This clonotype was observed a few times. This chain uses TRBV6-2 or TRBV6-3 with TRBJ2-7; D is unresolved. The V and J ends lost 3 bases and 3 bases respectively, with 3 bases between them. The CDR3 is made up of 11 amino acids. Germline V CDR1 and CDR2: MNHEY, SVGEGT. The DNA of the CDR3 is TGTGCCAGCAGTTATTTCTACGAGCAGTACTTC. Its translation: CASSYFYEQYF.

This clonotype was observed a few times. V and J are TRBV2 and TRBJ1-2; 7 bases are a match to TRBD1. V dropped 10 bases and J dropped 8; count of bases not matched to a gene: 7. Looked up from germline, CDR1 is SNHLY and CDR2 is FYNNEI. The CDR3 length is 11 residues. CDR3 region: CAMKGAWGYTF. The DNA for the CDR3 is TGTGCCATGAAGGGGGCTTGGGGCTACACCTTC.

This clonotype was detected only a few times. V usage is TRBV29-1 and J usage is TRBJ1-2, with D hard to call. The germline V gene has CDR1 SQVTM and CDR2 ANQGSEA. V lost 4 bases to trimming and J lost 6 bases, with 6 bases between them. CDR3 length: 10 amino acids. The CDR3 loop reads CSVVDNGYTF. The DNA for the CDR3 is TGCAGCGTTGTGGATAATGGCTACACCTTC.

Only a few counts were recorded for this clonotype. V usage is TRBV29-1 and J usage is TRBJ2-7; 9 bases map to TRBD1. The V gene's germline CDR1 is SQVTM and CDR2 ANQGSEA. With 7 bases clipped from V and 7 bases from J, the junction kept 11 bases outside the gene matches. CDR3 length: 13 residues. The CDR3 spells CSASWTGEGEQYF. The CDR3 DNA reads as TGCAGCGCGAGCTGGACAGGGGAAGGTGAGCAGTACTTC.

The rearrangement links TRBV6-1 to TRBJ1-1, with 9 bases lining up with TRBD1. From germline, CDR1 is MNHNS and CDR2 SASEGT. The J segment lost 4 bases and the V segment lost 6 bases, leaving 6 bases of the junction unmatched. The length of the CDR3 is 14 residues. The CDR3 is CASSTGGAGTEAFF. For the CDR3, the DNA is TGTGCCAGCAGCACAGGGGGCGCCGGCACTGAAGCTTTCTTT.

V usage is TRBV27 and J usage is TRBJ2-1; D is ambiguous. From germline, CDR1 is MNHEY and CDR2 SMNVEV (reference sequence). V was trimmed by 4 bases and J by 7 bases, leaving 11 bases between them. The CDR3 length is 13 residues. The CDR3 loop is CASSSLGRNEQFF. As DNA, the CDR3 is TGTGCCAGCAGTTCACTCGGACGGAATGAGCAGTTCTTC.

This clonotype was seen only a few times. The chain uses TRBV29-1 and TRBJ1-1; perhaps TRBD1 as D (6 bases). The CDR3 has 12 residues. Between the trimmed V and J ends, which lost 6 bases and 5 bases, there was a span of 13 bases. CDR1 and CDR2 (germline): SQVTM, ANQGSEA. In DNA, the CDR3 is TGCAGCGTCAGGGGTGTAGCGACTGAAGCTTTCTTT. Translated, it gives CSVRGVATEAFF.

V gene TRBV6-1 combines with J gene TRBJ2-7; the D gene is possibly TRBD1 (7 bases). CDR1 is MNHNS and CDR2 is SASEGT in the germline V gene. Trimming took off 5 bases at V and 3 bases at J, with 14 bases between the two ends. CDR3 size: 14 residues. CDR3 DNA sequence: TGTGCCAGCAGTCGGGGGACAGTCCTCTACGAGCAGTACTTC. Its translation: CASSRGTVLYEQYF.

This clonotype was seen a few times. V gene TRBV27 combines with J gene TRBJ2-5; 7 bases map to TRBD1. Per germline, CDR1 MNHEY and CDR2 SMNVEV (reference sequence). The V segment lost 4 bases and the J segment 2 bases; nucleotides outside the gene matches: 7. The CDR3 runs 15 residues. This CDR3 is CASSSNRDRQETQYF. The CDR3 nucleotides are TGTGCCAGCAGTTCAAACCGGGACAGACAAGAGACCCAGTACTTC.

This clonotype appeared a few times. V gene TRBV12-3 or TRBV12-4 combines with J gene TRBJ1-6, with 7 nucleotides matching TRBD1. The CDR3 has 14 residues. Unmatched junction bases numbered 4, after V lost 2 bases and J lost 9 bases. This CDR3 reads CASSLRQGGSPLHF. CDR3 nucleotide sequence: TGTGCCAGCAGTTTACGACAGGGTGGTTCACCCCTCCACTTT.

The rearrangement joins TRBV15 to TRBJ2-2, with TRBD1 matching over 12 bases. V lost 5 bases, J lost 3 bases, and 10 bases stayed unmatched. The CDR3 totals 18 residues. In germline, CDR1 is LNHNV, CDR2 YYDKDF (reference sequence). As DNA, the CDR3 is TGTGCCACCAGCTTCTCCGGGACAGGGGGCGCGGACACCGGGGAGCTGTTTTTT. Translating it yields CATSFSGTGGADTGELFF.

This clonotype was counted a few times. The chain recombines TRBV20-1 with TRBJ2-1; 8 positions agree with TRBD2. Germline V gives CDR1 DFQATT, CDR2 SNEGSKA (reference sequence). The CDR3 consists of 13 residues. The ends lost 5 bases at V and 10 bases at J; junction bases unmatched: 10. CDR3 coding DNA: TGCAGTGCTCAGGAGCGGGAGTCCACGGAGCAGTTCTTC. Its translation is CSAQERESTEQFF.

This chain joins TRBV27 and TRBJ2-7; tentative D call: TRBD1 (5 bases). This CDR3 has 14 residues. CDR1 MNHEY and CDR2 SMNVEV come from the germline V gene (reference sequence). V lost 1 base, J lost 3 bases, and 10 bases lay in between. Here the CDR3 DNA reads TGTGCCAGCAGTTTATTCCGCAGGGACTACGAGCAGTACTTC. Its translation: CASSLFRRDYEQYF.

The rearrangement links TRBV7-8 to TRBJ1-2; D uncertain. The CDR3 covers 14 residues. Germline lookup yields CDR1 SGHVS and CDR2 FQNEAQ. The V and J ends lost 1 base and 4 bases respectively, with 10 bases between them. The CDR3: CASSLGAGGYGYTF. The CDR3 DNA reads TGTGCCAGCAGCTTAGGGGCGGGTGGCTATGGCTACACCTTC.

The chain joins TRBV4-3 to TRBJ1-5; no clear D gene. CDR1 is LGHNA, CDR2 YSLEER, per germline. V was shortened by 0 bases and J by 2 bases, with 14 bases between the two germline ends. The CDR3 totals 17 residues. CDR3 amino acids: CASSQDLGIGRNQPQHF. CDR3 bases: TGCGCCAGCAGCCAAGATTTAGGGATTGGGCGCAATCAGCCCCAGCATTTT.

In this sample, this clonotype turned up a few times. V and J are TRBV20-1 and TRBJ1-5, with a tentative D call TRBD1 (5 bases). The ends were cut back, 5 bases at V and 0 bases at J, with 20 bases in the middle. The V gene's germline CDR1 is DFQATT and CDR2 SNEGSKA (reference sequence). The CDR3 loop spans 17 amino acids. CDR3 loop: CSAGSWTNTYSNQPQHF. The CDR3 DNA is TGCAGTGCTGGATCTTGGACAAACACTTATAGCAATCAGCCCCAGCATTTT.

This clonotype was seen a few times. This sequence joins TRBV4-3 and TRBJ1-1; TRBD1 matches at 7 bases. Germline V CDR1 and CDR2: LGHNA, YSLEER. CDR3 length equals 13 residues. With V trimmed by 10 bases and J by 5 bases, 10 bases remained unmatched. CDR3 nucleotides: TGCGCCACCGTCGACAGGGTCGGTACTGAAGCTTTCTTT. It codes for CATVDRVGTEAFF.

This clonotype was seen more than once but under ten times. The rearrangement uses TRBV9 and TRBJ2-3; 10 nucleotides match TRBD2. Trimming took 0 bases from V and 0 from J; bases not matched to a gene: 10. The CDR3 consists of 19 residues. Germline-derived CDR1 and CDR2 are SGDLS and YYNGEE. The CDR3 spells CASSVEVTSGVLSTDTQYF. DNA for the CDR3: TGTGCCAGCAGCGTAGAGGTCACTAGCGGGGTCCTTAGCACAGATACGCAGTATTTT.

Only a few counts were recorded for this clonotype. The CDR3 protein is CASSFLSGTGRSAGELFF. The CDR3 region has the DNA TGTGCCAGCAGCTTTCTGAGCGGGACAGGGAGGTCGGCCGGGGAGCTGTTTTTT. The chain joins TRBV11-2 to TRBJ2-2, with 9 bases that match TRBD1. The germline V gene has CDR1 SGHAT and CDR2 FQNNGV. This CDR3 region has 18 residues. Trimming cost V 3 bases and J 6 bases; bases outside gene matches: 14. Complete variable domain (other parts from reference TRBV11-2 and TRBJ2-2): EAGVAQSPRYKIIEKRQSVAFWCNPISGHATLYWYQQILGQGPKLLIQFQNNGVVDDSQLPKDRFSAERLKGVDSTLKIQPAKLEDSAVYLCASSFLSGTGRSAGELFFGEGSRLTVL.